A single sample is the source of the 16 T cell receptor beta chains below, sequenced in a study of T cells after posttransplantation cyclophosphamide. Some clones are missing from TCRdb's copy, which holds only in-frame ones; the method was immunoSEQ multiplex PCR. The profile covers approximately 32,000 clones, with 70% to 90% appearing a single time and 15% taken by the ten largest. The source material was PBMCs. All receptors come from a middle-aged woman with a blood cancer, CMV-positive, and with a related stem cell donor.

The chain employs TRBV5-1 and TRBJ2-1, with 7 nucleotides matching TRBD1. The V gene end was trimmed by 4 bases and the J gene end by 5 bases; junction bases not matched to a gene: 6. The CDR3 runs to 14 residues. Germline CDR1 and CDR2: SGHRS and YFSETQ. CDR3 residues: CASSIEGAHNEQFF. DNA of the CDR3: TGCGCCAGCAGCATCGAGGGGGCTCACAATGAGCAGTTCTTC.

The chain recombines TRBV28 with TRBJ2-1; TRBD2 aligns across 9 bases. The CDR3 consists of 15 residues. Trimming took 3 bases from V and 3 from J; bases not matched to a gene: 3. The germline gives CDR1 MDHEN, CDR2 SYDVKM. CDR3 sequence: CASSFKAGGYNEQFF. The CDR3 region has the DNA TGTGCCAGCAGTTTTAAAGCGGGGGGCTACAATGAGCAGTTCTTC.

The CDR3 nucleotides read TGTGCCAGCAAGGAGAGCGGCCGCGTGGGGGGTGAGCAGTTCTTC. Amino acids: CASKESGRVGGEQFF. The chain combines TRBV6-4 with TRBJ2-1; D perhaps matches TRBD2 (6 bases). Germline V gives CDR1 MRHNA, CDR2 SNTAGT. This CDR3 region has 15 residues. The V gene lost 7 bases and the J gene lost 9 bases, with 22 bases spanning the gap.

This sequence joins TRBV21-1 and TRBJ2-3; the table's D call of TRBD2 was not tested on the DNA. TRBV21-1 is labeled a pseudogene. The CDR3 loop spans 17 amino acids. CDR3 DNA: TGTGCCAGCAGACCCATGCCGGAGAGGATTTGTTCAGATACGCAGTATTTT. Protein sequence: CASRPMPERICSDTQYF.

CDR3 residues: CASSQDSPGNDEQFF. For the CDR3, the DNA is TGCGCCAGCAGCCAAGATTCGCCAGGGAACGATGAGCAGTTCTTC. The chain carries TRBV4-1 and TRBJ2-1; tentative D call: TRBD1 (5 bases). Germline V gene data show CDR1 as MGHRA and CDR2 as YSYEKL. The CDR3 has 15 residues. V lost 0 bases and J lost 8, with 14 bases in between.

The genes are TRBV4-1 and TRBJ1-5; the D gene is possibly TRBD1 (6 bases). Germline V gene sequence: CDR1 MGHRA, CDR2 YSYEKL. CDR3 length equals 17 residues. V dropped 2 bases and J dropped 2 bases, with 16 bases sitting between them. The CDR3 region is CASSQTQGVFGNQPQHF. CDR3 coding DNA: TGCGCCAGCAGCCAAACACAGGGAGTATTCGGCAATCAGCCCCAGCATTTT.

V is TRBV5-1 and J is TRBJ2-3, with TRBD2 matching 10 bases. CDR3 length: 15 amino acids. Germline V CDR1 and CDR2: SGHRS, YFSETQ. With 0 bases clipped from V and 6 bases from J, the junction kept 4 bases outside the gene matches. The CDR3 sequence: CASSLGAGGYDTQYF. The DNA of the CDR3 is TGCGCCAGCAGCTTGGGAGCGGGGGGGTACGATACGCAGTATTTT.

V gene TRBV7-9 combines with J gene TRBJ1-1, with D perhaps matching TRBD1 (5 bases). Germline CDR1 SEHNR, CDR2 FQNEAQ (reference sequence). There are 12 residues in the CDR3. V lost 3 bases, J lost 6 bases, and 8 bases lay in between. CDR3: CASSFLTAEAFF. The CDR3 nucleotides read TGTGCCAGCAGCTTCTTGACAGCTGAAGCTTTCTTT.

The CDR3 sequence: CASTPAGPQENGYTF. Written as DNA, the CDR3 is TGTGCCAGTACCCCCGCGGGCCCCCAAGAGAATGGCTACACCTTC. The chain uses TRBV19 and TRBJ1-2; D is unclear. CDR1 is LNHDA and CDR2 is SQIVND in the germline V gene (reference sequence). The CDR3 covers 15 residues. V dropped 7 bases and J dropped 6 bases, with 21 bases sitting between them.

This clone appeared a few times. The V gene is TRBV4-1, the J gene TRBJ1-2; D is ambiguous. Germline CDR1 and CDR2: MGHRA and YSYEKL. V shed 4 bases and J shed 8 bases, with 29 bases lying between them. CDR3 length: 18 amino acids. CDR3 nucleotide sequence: TGCGCCAGCAGCCCCTTCGGATACAACTCGCGCGGCAGTATCGGCTACACCTTC. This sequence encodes CASSPFGYNSRGSIGYTF.

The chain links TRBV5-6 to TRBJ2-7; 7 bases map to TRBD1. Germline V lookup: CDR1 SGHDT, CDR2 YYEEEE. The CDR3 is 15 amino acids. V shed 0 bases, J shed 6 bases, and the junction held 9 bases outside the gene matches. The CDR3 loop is CASSLGGQLLGEQYF. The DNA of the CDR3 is TGTGCCAGCAGCTTGGGGGGACAGCTTTTGGGCGAGCAGTACTTC.

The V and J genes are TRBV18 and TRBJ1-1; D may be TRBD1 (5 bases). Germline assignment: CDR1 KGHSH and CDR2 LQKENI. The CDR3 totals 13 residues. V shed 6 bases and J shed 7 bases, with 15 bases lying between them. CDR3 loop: CASSPDRYVEAFF. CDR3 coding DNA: TGTGCCAGCTCGCCAGACAGATACGTTGAAGCTTTCTTT.

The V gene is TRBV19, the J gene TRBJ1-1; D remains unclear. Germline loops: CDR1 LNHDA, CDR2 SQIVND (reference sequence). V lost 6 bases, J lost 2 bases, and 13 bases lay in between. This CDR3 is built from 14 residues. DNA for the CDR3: TGTGCCAGTAGAACGGCAGCGGGAAACACTGAAGCTTTCTTT. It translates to CASRTAAGNTEAFF.

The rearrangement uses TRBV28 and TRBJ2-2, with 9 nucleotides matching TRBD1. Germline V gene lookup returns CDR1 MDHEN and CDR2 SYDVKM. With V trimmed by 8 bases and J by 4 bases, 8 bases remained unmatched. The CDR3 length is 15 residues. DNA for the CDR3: TGTGCCAGCCACCTGGGGACAGGGCGCACCGGGGAGCTGTTTTTT. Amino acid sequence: CASHLGTGRTGELFF.

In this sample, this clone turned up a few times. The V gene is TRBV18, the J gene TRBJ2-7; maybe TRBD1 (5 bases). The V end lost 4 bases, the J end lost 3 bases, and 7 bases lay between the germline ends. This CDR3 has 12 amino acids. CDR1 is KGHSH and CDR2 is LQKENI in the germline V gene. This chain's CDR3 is CASSLGVYEQYF. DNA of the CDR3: TGTGCCAGCTCACTAGGGGTCTACGAGCAGTACTTC. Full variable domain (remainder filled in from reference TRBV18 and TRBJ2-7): NAGVMQNPRHLVRRRGQEARLRCSPMKGHSHVYWYRQLPEEGLKFMVYLQKENIIDESGMPKERFSAEFPKEGPSILRIQQVVRGDSAAYFCASSLGVYEQYFGPGTRLTVT.

The CDR3: CASMRIAGGGNEQFF. DNA of the CDR3: TGTGCCAGCATGAGGATAGCGGGGGGAGGAAATGAGCAGTTCTTC. This chain connects TRBV6-1 to TRBJ2-1, with 10 nucleotides matching TRBD2. CDR1 is MNHNS and CDR2 is SASEGT in the germline V gene. The V segment lost 7 bases and the J segment 7 bases; nucleotides outside the gene matches: 10. The CDR3 runs 15 residues.